The source of this T cell receptor beta chain is a study of OX40 agonist ivuxolimab in advanced cancers. Study-wide context: Patients were dosed intravenously with ivuxolimab at 0.01 to 10 mg/kg every 2 weeks.

Autoimmune disease history or systemic immunosuppression disqualified patients. Study outcomes and limitations: Expanded clones were, on average, more numerous among CD8+ T cells than CD4+. There were also nonresponders showing low normalized T-cell clonal expansion.

This clone occurred a few times. Its specificity is not known. The germline V gene encodes CDR1 LNHDA and CDR2 SQIVND (reference sequence). The V gene end was trimmed by 5 bases and the J gene end by 4 bases; junction bases not matched to a gene: 8. The CDR3 loop spans 15 amino acids. Profiling relied on immunoSEQ multiplex PCR, and the TCRdb table lists in-frame clones only, not all of them. Among approximately 49,000 clones listed, less than 85% were seen once. The sequence was collected from an adult with an advanced solid tumor such as melanoma, head and neck, liver or kidney cancer. Sequenced material: CD4+ or CD8+ T cells sorted from blood, taken in a trial of the OX40 agonist ivuxolimab. This sequence joins TRBV19 and TRBJ1-5, with 7 bases fitting TRBD1. The CDR3 protein is CASSLPGTANQPQHF. CDR3 in DNA: TGTGCCAGTAGTCTCCCCGGGACAGCTAATCAGCCCCAGCATTTT.